This TCR beta chain was identified in a study of blood T cell repertoires in COVID-19 (dated by TCRdb to 2020 to 2022). General notes on the study: Samples covering the acute and convalescent phases of COVID-19 were provided by collaborators in the United States, Italy and Spain. Where available, HLA class I and class II types were taken from metadata supplied by the sample provider and were not determined by assay-based typing. The repertoires were made available in a free public database intended to serve as a resource for research on the immune response to SARS-CoV-2. The samples were drawn from two sources: the first 160 participants of the ongoing ImmuneRACE study, and over 1,000 subjects contributed by 6 global collaborators. The sample metadata nearly always contained a de-identified subject ID, COVID-19 status, age in years and sex. The material from the prospective study consisted of cDNA or gDNA derived from T cells, B-cell-depleted T cells, or PBMCs. Subjects who had been exposed to COVID-19, were actively infected with it, or had recovered from it provided the deeply sampled blood TCRbeta repertoires that made up the dataset. What the study reported, not specific to this receptor: The quantity of clinical and demographic metadata differed by source and by participant and was supplied without curation.

Reading from cysteine to phenylalanine, the CDR3 counts 16 amino acids. CDR3 DNA only is kept here, 48 bases in frame from base 1. CDR1 MGHRA and CDR2 YSYEKL were looked up in the germline V gene. The V and J ends are trimmed by 0 bases and 6 bases, leaving 17 bases between them. TCRbeta CDR3 regions were amplified from genomic DNA by means of the immunoSEQ Assay, a bias-controlled multiplex PCR. The paper's data handling went like this. Nucleated cell counts per sample were estimated from amplification of reference gene primers within the assay. To quantify the absolute abundance of each unique TCRbeta CDR3 rearrangement, sequence reads were collapsed and filtered. For each sample, productive Simpson clonality was calculated as the square root of Simpson's diversity index across productive rearrangements. In TCRdb, the immuneACCESS table is reduced to in-frame sequences with V and J assigned. These tables do not hold every clone; where another copy was compared, an unresolved V gene accounts for under half, and the others remain unexplained. The D gene and trimming were derived from the DNA, and the V and J assignments and clone size from that table. The sample contains 100,000 to 150,000 clones, roughly 90% of them found a single time. The ten top clones hold roughly 2.2% of the sample.

Enrolling through a virtual design, the prospective study's participants ranged in age from roughly 18 to 89 years and lived across roughly 23 United States geographic areas. In the prospective study, cohorts were assigned on the basis of participant-reported clinical history obtained from a screening survey and a study questionnaire. Recovered participants in ImmuneRACE Cohort 3 were defined as having two consecutive negative NP/OP PCR tests, clearance from a healthcare professional, or resolution of symptoms. In the prospective study, mobile phlebotomists collected whole blood, serum and a nasopharyngeal or oropharyngeal swab from each participant. Additional blood draws and questionnaires over an approximately two-month period could optionally be provided by prospective study participants. Before DNA extraction, prospective study blood samples were shipped either frozen or at room temperature.

This clone was detected only a few times. Its antigen is unknown. No base quality values were provided; no much bigger clone lies one nucleotide off. Source material: PBMCs or T cells enriched from blood (not recorded which). The V gene is TRBV4-1 and the J gene is TRBJ1-1; a weak D assignment points to TRBD1 (5 bases agree). The receptor's source is a woman aged 50 to 60 who had recovered from COVID-19. The CDR3 protein is CASSQELGYVGAEAFF. The DNA is as follows: TGCGCCAGCAGCCAAGAGCTAGGGTATGTAGGGGCTGAAGCTTTCTTT.